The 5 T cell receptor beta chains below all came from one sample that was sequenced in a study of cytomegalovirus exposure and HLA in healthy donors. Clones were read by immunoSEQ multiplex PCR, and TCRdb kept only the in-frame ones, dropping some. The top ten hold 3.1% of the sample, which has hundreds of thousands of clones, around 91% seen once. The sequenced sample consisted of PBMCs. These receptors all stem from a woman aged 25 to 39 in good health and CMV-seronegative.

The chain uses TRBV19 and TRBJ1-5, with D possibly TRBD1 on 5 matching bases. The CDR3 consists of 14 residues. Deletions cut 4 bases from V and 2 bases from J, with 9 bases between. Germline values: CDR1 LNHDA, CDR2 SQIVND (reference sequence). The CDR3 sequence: CASSRWGGNQPQHF. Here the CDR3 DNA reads TGTGCCAGTAGTAGGTGGGGGGGCAATCAGCCCCAGCATTTT. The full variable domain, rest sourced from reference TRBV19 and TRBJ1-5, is DGGITQSPKYLFRKEGQNVTLSCEQNLNHDAMYWYRQDPGQGLRLIYYSQIVNDFQKGDIAEGYSVSREKKESFPLTVTSAQKNPTAFYLCASSRWGGNQPQHFGDGTRLSIL.

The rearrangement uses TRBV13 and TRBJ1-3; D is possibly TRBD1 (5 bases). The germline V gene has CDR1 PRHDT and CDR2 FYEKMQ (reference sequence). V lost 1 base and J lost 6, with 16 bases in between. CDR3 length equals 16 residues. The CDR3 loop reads CASSLESTGVENTIYF. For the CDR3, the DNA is TGTGCCAGCAGCTTAGAGTCGACGGGGGTTGAAAACACCATATATTTT.

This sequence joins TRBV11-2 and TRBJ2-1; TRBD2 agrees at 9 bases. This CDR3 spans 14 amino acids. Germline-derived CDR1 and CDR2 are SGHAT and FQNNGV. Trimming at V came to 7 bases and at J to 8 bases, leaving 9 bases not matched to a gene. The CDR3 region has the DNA TGTGCCAGCAAACTAGAGGCGGGAGGGCATGAGCAGTTCTTC. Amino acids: CASKLEAGGHEQFF. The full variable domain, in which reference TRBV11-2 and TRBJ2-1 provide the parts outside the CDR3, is EAGVAQSPRYKIIEKRQSVAFWCNPISGHATLYWYQQILGQGPKLLIQFQNNGVVDDSQLPKDRFSAERLKGVDSTLKIQPAKLEDSAVYLCASKLEAGGHEQFFGPGTRLTVL.

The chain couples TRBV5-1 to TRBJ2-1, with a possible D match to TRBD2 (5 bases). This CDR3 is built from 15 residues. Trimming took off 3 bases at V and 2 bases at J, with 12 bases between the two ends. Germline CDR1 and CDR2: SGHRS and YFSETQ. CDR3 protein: CASSSGGLTYNEQFF. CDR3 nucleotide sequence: TGCGCCAGCAGCTCCGGAGGTCTCACCTACAATGAGCAGTTCTTC.

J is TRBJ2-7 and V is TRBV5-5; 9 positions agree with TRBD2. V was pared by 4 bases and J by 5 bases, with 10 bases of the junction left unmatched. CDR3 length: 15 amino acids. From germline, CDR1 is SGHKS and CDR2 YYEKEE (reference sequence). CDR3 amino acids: CASSRWAGGADEQYF. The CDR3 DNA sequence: TGTGCCAGCAGCCGGTGGGCGGGAGGGGCGGACGAGCAGTACTTC.